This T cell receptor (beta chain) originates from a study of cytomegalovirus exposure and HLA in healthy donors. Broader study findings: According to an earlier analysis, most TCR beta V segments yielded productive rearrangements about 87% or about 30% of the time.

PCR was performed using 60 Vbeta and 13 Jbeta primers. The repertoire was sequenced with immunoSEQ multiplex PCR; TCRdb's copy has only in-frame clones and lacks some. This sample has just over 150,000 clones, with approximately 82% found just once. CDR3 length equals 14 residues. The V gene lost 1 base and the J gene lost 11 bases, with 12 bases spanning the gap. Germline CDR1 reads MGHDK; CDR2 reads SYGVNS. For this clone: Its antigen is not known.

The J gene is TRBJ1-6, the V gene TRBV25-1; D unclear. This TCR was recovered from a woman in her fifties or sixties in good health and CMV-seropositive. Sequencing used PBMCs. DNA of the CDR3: TGTGCCAGCAGTGAATCCACCAGGCCTACACCCCTCCACTTT. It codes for CASSESTRPTPLHF.